The rows below give T cell receptor beta chains drawn from one sample of a study of blood T cell repertoires in COVID-19. The repertoire was sequenced with immunoSEQ multiplex PCR; TCRdb's copy has only in-frame clones and lacks some. Here the sample spans roughly 250,000 clones, roughly 86% being singletons. Sequencing was carried out using PBMCs or T cells enriched from blood (not recorded which). These receptors were obtained from a woman aged 45-65 years who had recovered from COVID-19. CDR3s include the opening cysteine and the closing phenylalanine or tryptophan. The order of the fields is J gene, V gene, CDR3 length, CDR3 protein.

j_call: TRBJ2-1
v_call: TRBV11-3
cdr3_length: 15
cdr3_aa: CASSSAGRGWNEQFF

j_call: TRBJ2-2
v_call: TRBV5-5
cdr3_length: 15
cdr3_aa: CASSLAVSNTGELFF

j_call: TRBJ2-1
v_call: TRBV11-3
cdr3_length: 17
cdr3_aa: CASSLVDLGGRANEQFF

j_call: TRBJ1-5
v_call: TRBV10-1
cdr3_length: 14
cdr3_aa: CASGDRGNDQPQHF

j_call: TRBJ1-5
v_call: TRBV11-2
cdr3_length: 14
cdr3_aa: CASSLGQGDQPQHF

j_call: TRBJ2-2
v_call: TRBV3-1/TRBV3-2
cdr3_length: 17
cdr3_aa: CASSQDSPGGYTGELFF

j_call: TRBJ1-1
v_call: TRBV7-2
cdr3_length: 16
cdr3_aa: CASTLLAGGAATEAFF

j_call: TRBJ1-6
v_call: TRBV27
cdr3_length: 14
cdr3_aa: CASSLDRVGSPLHF

j_call: TRBJ2-1
v_call: TRBV6-5
cdr3_length: 16
cdr3_aa: CASSFVGGAGVNEQFF

j_call: TRBJ2-1
v_call: TRBV9
cdr3_length: 13
cdr3_aa: CASTGGVGNEQFF

j_call: TRBJ2-1
v_call: TRBV30
cdr3_length: 13
cdr3_aa: CAWSHQTYNEQFF

j_call: TRBJ2-7
v_call: TRBV7-8
cdr3_length: 16
cdr3_aa: CASSSRRIGSSYEQYF

j_call: TRBJ1-5
v_call: TRBV30
cdr3_length: 13
cdr3_aa: CAWSEGLNQPQHF

j_call: TRBJ1-2
v_call: TRBV7-8
cdr3_length: 15
cdr3_aa: CASSYDRGRGYGYTF

j_call: TRBJ2-1
v_call: TRBV27
cdr3_length: 16
cdr3_aa: CASSHSRRQVYNEQFF

j_call: TRBJ2-1
v_call: TRBV11-3
cdr3_length: 16
cdr3_aa: CASSLGRLAGGREQFF

j_call: TRBJ1-6
v_call: TRBV4-1
cdr3_length: 17
cdr3_aa: CASSQDRSRDSRAPLHF

j_call: TRBJ1-4
v_call: TRBV24-1
cdr3_length: 14
cdr3_aa: CATSDGGIYEKLFF

j_call: TRBJ2-4
v_call: TRBV7-9
cdr3_length: 15
cdr3_aa: CASSRTSGGPNIQYF

j_call: TRBJ2-5
v_call: TRBV11-3
cdr3_length: 11
cdr3_aa: CASSSAGAQYF

j_call: TRBJ2-2
v_call: TRBV3-1/TRBV3-2
cdr3_length: 13
cdr3_aa: CASSFLNTGELFF

j_call: TRBJ1-5
v_call: TRBV27
cdr3_length: 15
cdr3_aa: CASSPTGQLNQPQHF

j_call: TRBJ1-1
v_call: TRBV25-1
cdr3_length: 14
cdr3_aa: CASSYARVGGEAFF

j_call: TRBJ2-5
v_call: TRBV10-3
cdr3_length: 13
cdr3_aa: CATGQGGIETQYF

j_call: TRBJ2-7
v_call: TRBV28
cdr3_length: 14
cdr3_aa: CASNRDWSSYEQYF

j_call: TRBJ2-5
v_call: TRBV29-1
cdr3_length: 12
cdr3_aa: CSVGGYQETQYF

j_call: TRBJ2-5
v_call: TRBV5-1
cdr3_length: 14
cdr3_aa: CASSPGGVQETQYF

j_call: TRBJ2-6
v_call: TRBV13
cdr3_length: 15
cdr3_aa: CASSSIGSGANVLTF

j_call: TRBJ2-7
v_call: TRBV2
cdr3_length: 15
cdr3_aa: CASSETGQGTSEQYF

j_call: TRBJ1-1
v_call: TRBV10-1
cdr3_length: 17
cdr3_aa: CASSERTGRGTDPEAFF

j_call: TRBJ2-1
v_call: TRBV5-4
cdr3_length: 11
cdr3_aa: CASSLLNEQFF